This is a list of T cell receptor beta chains from one sample in a study of OX40 agonist ivuxolimab in advanced cancers. TCRdb keeps only in-frame clones here, not all; method: immunoSEQ multiplex PCR. The table shows about 12,000 clones, with roughly 84% occurring only once. Sequenced here: CD4+ or CD8+ T cells sorted from blood, sampled in a trial of the OX40 agonist ivuxolimab. The origin of the receptors is an adult with an advanced solid tumor such as melanoma, head and neck, liver or kidney cancer. CDR3s include the opening cysteine and the closing phenylalanine or tryptophan. Fields, in order: D gene, CDR3 length, clone size, J gene, V gene, CDR3 protein, CDR3 DNA. D genes are given only for firm matches. The size field is filled for only some rows; it gives once, few, many or a size class.

d_gene: -
len: 12
abundance: once
j_gene: TRBJ1-1
v_gene: TRBV27
CDR3aa: CASSPMAGEAFF
CDR3nt: TGTGCCAGCAGCCCCATGGCCGGGGAAGCTTTCTTT

d_gene: -
len: 11
abundance: -
j_gene: TRBJ1-1
v_gene: TRBV19
CDR3aa: CASRENTEAFF
CDR3nt: TGTGCCAGTAGGGAGAACACTGAAGCTTTCTTT

d_gene: TRBD2
len: 17
abundance: -
j_gene: TRBJ2-3
v_gene: TRBV30
CDR3aa: CAWSVRGTRIWTDTQYF
CDR3nt: TGTGCCTGGAGTGTACGGGGGACTAGGATATGGACAGATACGCAGTATTTT

d_gene: -
len: 13
abundance: once
j_gene: TRBJ2-7
v_gene: TRBV19
CDR3aa: CASSFRTGYEQYF
CDR3nt: TGTGCCAGTAGTTTCCGGACGGGGTACGAGCAGTACTTC

d_gene: TRBD2
len: 15
abundance: -
j_gene: TRBJ2-5
v_gene: TRBV4-3
CDR3aa: CASSVGTSGQETQYF
CDR3nt: TGCGCCAGCAGCGTTGGGACTAGCGGACAAGAGACCCAGTACTTC

d_gene: -
len: 11
abundance: -
j_gene: TRBJ2-1
v_gene: TRBV4-1
CDR3aa: CASSQEPLMFF
CDR3nt: TGCGCCAGCAGCCAAGAGCCCCTAATGTTCTTC

d_gene: -
len: 15
abundance: -
j_gene: TRBJ2-1
v_gene: TRBV2
CDR3aa: CASSEAQASYNEQFF
CDR3nt: TGTGCCAGCAGTGAAGCCCAGGCTTCCTACAATGAGCAGTTCTTC

d_gene: TRBD2
len: 16
abundance: -
j_gene: TRBJ2-2
v_gene: TRBV5-4
CDR3aa: CASSLESGSTSGELFF
CDR3nt: TGTGCCAGCAGCTTGGAGAGCGGGAGTACCTCCGGGGAGCTGTTTTTT

d_gene: -
len: 13
abundance: -
j_gene: TRBJ1-1
v_gene: TRBV30
CDR3aa: CAWSVLGMAEAFF
CDR3nt: TGTGCCTGGAGTGTACTCGGGATGGCTGAAGCTTTCTTT

d_gene: TRBD1
len: 16
abundance: -
j_gene: TRBJ2-2
v_gene: TRBV28
CDR3aa: CASSKTGDVLTGELFF
CDR3nt: TGTGCCAGCAGTAAAACAGGGGACGTCCTGACCGGGGAGCTGTTTTTT

d_gene: -
len: 14
abundance: -
j_gene: TRBJ1-5
v_gene: TRBV6-5
CDR3aa: CASSYYGSNQPQHF
CDR3nt: TGTGCCAGCAGTTACTACGGTAGCAATCAGCCCCAGCATTTT

d_gene: -
len: 14
abundance: once
j_gene: TRBJ1-1
v_gene: TRBV6-5
CDR3aa: CASSYNLRSTEAFF
CDR3nt: TGTGCCAGCAGTTACAACCTCAGGAGTACTGAAGCTTTCTTT

d_gene: TRBD1
len: 15
abundance: -
j_gene: TRBJ1-1
v_gene: TRBV7-9
CDR3aa: CASSLSTGLDTEAFF
CDR3nt: TGTGCCAGCAGCTTATCGACAGGGTTGGACACTGAAGCTTTCTTT

d_gene: TRBD2
len: 14
abundance: -
j_gene: TRBJ2-7
v_gene: TRBV6-1
CDR3aa: CASKRLAGTYEQYF
CDR3nt: TGTGCCAGCAAGCGACTAGCGGGTACCTACGAGCAGTACTTC

d_gene: -
len: 13
abundance: few
j_gene: TRBJ2-2
v_gene: TRBV6-4
CDR3aa: CASSSGNTGELFF
CDR3nt: TGTGCCAGCAGTAGCGGGAACACCGGGGAGCTGTTTTTT

d_gene: -
len: 14
abundance: once
j_gene: TRBJ2-3
v_gene: TRBV15
CDR3aa: CATSSLTSTDTQYF
CDR3nt: TGTGCCACCAGCAGCTTGACTAGCACAGATACGCAGTATTTT

d_gene: TRBD1
len: 15
abundance: -
j_gene: TRBJ2-7
v_gene: TRBV5-1
CDR3aa: CASRPGQGEKYEQYF
CDR3nt: TGCGCCAGCAGGCCCGGACAGGGGGAAAAATACGAGCAGTACTTC

d_gene: TRBD1
len: 15
abundance: few
j_gene: TRBJ2-2
v_gene: TRBV4-1
CDR3aa: CASSQGGTGAGELFF
CDR3nt: TGCGCCAGCAGCCAAGGTGGGACAGGGGCCGGGGAGCTGTTTTTT

d_gene: TRBD1
len: 16
abundance: -
j_gene: TRBJ2-3
v_gene: TRBV11-2
CDR3aa: CASSLGTGIGPDTQYF
CDR3nt: TGTGCCAGCAGCTTAGGGACAGGGATCGGGCCAGATACGCAGTATTTT

d_gene: -
len: 13
abundance: -
j_gene: TRBJ1-2
v_gene: TRBV27
CDR3aa: CASSTGDFYGYTF
CDR3nt: TGTGCCAGCAGTACGGGGGACTTCTATGGCTACACCTTC

d_gene: TRBD2
len: 16
abundance: -
j_gene: TRBJ2-5
v_gene: TRBV9
CDR3aa: CASSPLAGEGRETQYF
CDR3nt: TGTGCCAGCAGCCCTCTAGCGGGAGAAGGTCGAGAGACCCAGTACTTC

d_gene: -
len: 14
abundance: once
j_gene: TRBJ2-1
v_gene: TRBV6-4
CDR3aa: CASSDNRDNNEQFF
CDR3nt: TGTGCCAGCAGTGACAACCGGGACAACAATGAGCAGTTCTTC

d_gene: TRBD1
len: 16
abundance: once
j_gene: TRBJ2-1
v_gene: TRBV7-3
CDR3aa: CASSSSGTGGYEEQFF
CDR3nt: TGTGCCAGCAGCTCCTCCGGGACAGGGGGCTATGAAGAGCAGTTCTTC

d_gene: -
len: 12
abundance: -
j_gene: TRBJ2-5
v_gene: TRBV7-9
CDR3aa: CASSSLDPDVHF
CDR3nt: TGTGCCAGCAGCTCACTAGACCCCGATGTGCACTTC

d_gene: -
len: 16
abundance: -
j_gene: TRBJ1-3
v_gene: TRBV7-9
CDR3aa: CASSLAPGSSGNTIYF
CDR3nt: TGTGCCAGCAGCTTAGCGCCTGGATCCTCTGGAAACACCATATATTTT

d_gene: TRBD1
len: 13
abundance: -
j_gene: TRBJ2-7
v_gene: TRBV27
CDR3aa: CASSLRDSYEQYF
CDR3nt: TGTGCCAGCAGTTTAAGGGACAGCTACGAGCAGTACTTC

d_gene: TRBD2
len: 14
abundance: few
j_gene: TRBJ2-7
v_gene: TRBV4-1
CDR3aa: CASSQMSGGDEQYF
CDR3nt: TGCGCCAGCAGCCAAATGAGCGGGGGAGACGAGCAGTACTTC

d_gene: -
len: 17
abundance: -
j_gene: TRBJ1-4
v_gene: TRBV7-9
CDR3aa: CASSSPRAGLVNEKLFF
CDR3nt: TGTGCCAGCAGCTCCCCGCGGGCAGGGCTTGTTAATGAAAAACTGTTTTTT

d_gene: TRBD2
len: 16
abundance: -
j_gene: TRBJ2-1
v_gene: TRBV5-6
CDR3aa: CASSTGTSGGSGEQFF
CDR3nt: TGTGCCAGCAGCACCGGGACTAGCGGAGGCTCAGGTGAGCAGTTCTTC

d_gene: -
len: 12
abundance: -
j_gene: TRBJ2-1
v_gene: TRBV4-1
CDR3aa: CASSHSSGLQFF
CDR3nt: TGCGCCAGCAGCCATTCCTCGGGCCTACAGTTCTTC

d_gene: TRBD2
len: 15
abundance: few
j_gene: TRBJ2-3
v_gene: TRBV7-3
CDR3aa: CASSMTSGSTDTQYF
CDR3nt: TGTGCCAGCAGCATGACTAGCGGCAGCACAGATACGCAGTATTTT

d_gene: -
len: 15
abundance: -
j_gene: TRBJ1-1
v_gene: TRBV4-3
CDR3aa: CASSPRDGHGTEAFF
CDR3nt: TGCGCCAGCAGCCCCCGGGACGGGCACGGCACTGAAGCTTTCTTT

d_gene: -
len: 12
abundance: -
j_gene: TRBJ2-7
v_gene: TRBV29-1
CDR3aa: CSVVDASYEQYF
CDR3nt: TGCAGCGTTGTAGATGCATCCTACGAGCAGTACTTC

d_gene: TRBD1
len: 14
abundance: -
j_gene: TRBJ1-5
v_gene: TRBV5-5
CDR3aa: CASSIDREDQPQHF
CDR3nt: TGTGCCAGCAGCATTGACAGGGAGGATCAGCCCCAGCATTTT

d_gene: -
len: 12
abundance: -
j_gene: TRBJ2-7
v_gene: TRBV30
CDR3aa: CAWSVRGYEQYF
CDR3nt: TGTGCCTGGAGTGTACGCGGTTACGAGCAGTACTTC

d_gene: -
len: 14
abundance: -
j_gene: TRBJ2-1
v_gene: TRBV7-3
CDR3aa: CASSLLGQKEEQFF
CDR3nt: TGTGCCAGCAGCCTTCTAGGACAGAAAGAAGAGCAGTTCTTC

d_gene: -
len: 11
abundance: once
j_gene: TRBJ2-7
v_gene: TRBV27
CDR3aa: CASSDYLKQYF
CDR3nt: TGTGCCAGCAGCGATTACCTAAAGCAGTACTTC

d_gene: -
len: 12
abundance: -
j_gene: TRBJ2-2
v_gene: TRBV6-1
CDR3aa: CASSAYTGELFF
CDR3nt: TGTGCCAGCAGTGCCTACACCGGGGAGCTGTTTTTT

d_gene: -
len: 11
abundance: -
j_gene: TRBJ2-7
v_gene: TRBV6-1
CDR3aa: CASGDMLEQYF
CDR3nt: TGTGCCAGCGGGGACATGTTAGAGCAGTACTTC

d_gene: TRBD2
len: 16
abundance: once
j_gene: TRBJ2-7
v_gene: TRBV5-4
CDR3aa: CASSLVMGEGGYEQYF
CDR3nt: TGTGCCAGCAGCTTGGTAATGGGGGAGGGCGGCTACGAGCAGTACTTC

d_gene: -
len: 12
abundance: -
j_gene: TRBJ2-7
v_gene: TRBV29-1
CDR3aa: CSVDGDSYEQYF
CDR3nt: TGCAGCGTTGACGGGGATTCCTACGAGCAGTACTTC

d_gene: TRBD2
len: 16
abundance: -
j_gene: TRBJ2-3
v_gene: TRBV9
CDR3aa: CASSVGSGKSTDTQYF
CDR3nt: TGTGCCAGCAGCGTAGGTAGCGGGAAGAGCACAGATACGCAGTATTTT

d_gene: TRBD2
len: 17
abundance: -
j_gene: TRBJ2-5
v_gene: TRBV30
CDR3aa: CACRGPVSSGAEETQYF
CDR3nt: TGTGCCTGCCGGGGCCCGGTATCTAGCGGGGCTGAGGAGACCCAGTACTTC

d_gene: -
len: 11
abundance: once
j_gene: TRBJ1-2
v_gene: TRBV7-8
CDR3aa: CASSPLYGYTF
CDR3nt: TGTGCCAGCAGCCCACTCTATGGCTACACCTTC

d_gene: TRBD2
len: 17
abundance: once
j_gene: TRBJ2-3
v_gene: TRBV9
CDR3aa: CASSPRGLAGVGDTQYF
CDR3nt: TGTGCCAGCAGCCCGCGGGGACTAGCGGGCGTCGGAGATACGCAGTATTTT

d_gene: -
len: 14
abundance: -
j_gene: TRBJ1-5
v_gene: TRBV28
CDR3aa: CASSLTGSGLPQHF
CDR3nt: TGTGCCAGCAGTCTTACAGGTTCAGGATTGCCCCAGCATTTT

d_gene: -
len: 12
abundance: -
j_gene: TRBJ1-1
v_gene: TRBV28
CDR3aa: CASSTENTEAFF
CDR3nt: TGTGCCAGCAGCACAGAGAACACTGAAGCTTTCTTT

d_gene: -
len: 18
abundance: -
j_gene: TRBJ2-6
v_gene: TRBV28
CDR3aa: CASSSYAWTVSGANVLTF
CDR3nt: TGTGCCAGCAGTTCTTATGCCTGGACTGTCTCTGGGGCCAACGTCCTGACTTTC

d_gene: -
len: 13
abundance: few
j_gene: TRBJ1-1
v_gene: TRBV9
CDR3aa: CASSAGVGTEAFF
CDR3nt: TGTGCCAGCAGCGCAGGGGTGGGGACTGAAGCTTTCTTT

d_gene: -
len: 15
abundance: -
j_gene: TRBJ2-7
v_gene: TRBV28
CDR3aa: CASSFNRHGSYEQYF
CDR3nt: TGTGCCAGCAGTTTCAACAGACATGGGTCCTACGAGCAGTACTTC

d_gene: TRBD1
len: 14
abundance: -
j_gene: TRBJ2-1
v_gene: TRBV27
CDR3aa: CASSLGDRYNEQFF
CDR3nt: TGTGCCAGCAGTTTGGGGGACAGGTACAATGAGCAGTTCTTC

d_gene: TRBD2
len: 16
abundance: -
j_gene: TRBJ2-2
v_gene: TRBV2
CDR3aa: CARDKTSATNTGELFF
CDR3nt: TGTGCCAGGGATAAGACTAGCGCTACGAACACCGGGGAGCTGTTTTTT

d_gene: TRBD1
len: 16
abundance: -
j_gene: TRBJ1-5
v_gene: TRBV27
CDR3aa: CASSRRTGGGNQPQHF
CDR3nt: TGTGCCAGCAGTCGACGGACAGGGGGCGGCAATCAGCCCCAGCATTTT

d_gene: -
len: 15
abundance: -
j_gene: TRBJ2-3
v_gene: TRBV12-5
CDR3aa: CASGGGRSGTDTQYF
CDR3nt: TGTGCTAGTGGGGGTGGAAGGAGTGGCACAGATACGCAGTATTTT

d_gene: -
len: 11
abundance: -
j_gene: TRBJ2-7
v_gene: TRBV27
CDR3aa: CASSVLYEQYF
CDR3nt: TGTGCCAGCAGTGTACTCTACGAGCAGTACTTC

d_gene: TRBD2
len: 15
abundance: -
j_gene: TRBJ2-5
v_gene: TRBV7-3
CDR3aa: CASSLGGRALETQYF
CDR3nt: TGTGCCAGCAGCTTAGGGGGGAGGGCCCTTGAGACCCAGTACTTC

d_gene: TRBD2
len: 16
abundance: -
j_gene: TRBJ2-3
v_gene: TRBV9
CDR3aa: CASSVDSGRLADTQYF
CDR3nt: TGTGCCAGCAGCGTAGACAGCGGGAGATTGGCAGATACGCAGTATTTT

d_gene: -
len: 13
abundance: -
j_gene: TRBJ2-7
v_gene: TRBV6-1
CDR3aa: CASTGVGPYEQYF
CDR3nt: TGTGCCAGCACTGGAGTGGGCCCCTACGAGCAGTACTTC

d_gene: TRBD1
len: 13
abundance: -
j_gene: TRBJ2-7
v_gene: TRBV30
CDR3aa: CAWTPGQGAEQYF
CDR3nt: TGTGCCTGGACTCCGGGACAGGGGGCCGAGCAGTACTTC